This TCR beta chain was profiled in a study of blood T cells in healthy people across ages. Study-level findings and limits: Getting older went along with TCR beta diversity per million T cells dropping roughly linearly. The lack of PBMC sorting stopped any conclusive naive versus antigen-experienced comparison.

Concerning this clonotype itself: Its antigen is not known.

Trimming removed 3 bases from V and 4 bases from J, with 12 bases in between. Per germline, CDR1 SGHRS and CDR2 YFSETQ. CDR3 length: 14 amino acids. The use of a sample-barcoded 5' primer and a J-beta primer mix characterized a second PCR of about 7 to 12 cycles. Each CDR3 protein gets one entry after TCRdb re-called the 5' RACE reads with MiXCR. The table has 700,000 to 850,000 distinct CDR3 sequences, around 34% seen once; the top ten hold roughly 13%. The J gene is TRBJ2-3, the V gene TRBV5-1, with a tentative D call TRBD2 (5 bases). This clonotype was sampled from a man between 18 and 29 years old in good health. The sequencing input was blood. As DNA, the CDR3 is TGCGCCAGCAGCTACGGGGAGAGGCCAGATACGCAGTATTTT. Its translation is CASSYGERPDTQYF.